A selection of T cell receptor beta chains follows, all from one sample in a study of blood T cell repertoires in COVID-19. Profiled with immunoSEQ multiplex PCR; TCRdb holds only in-frame clones, not every one. This sample has hundreds of thousands of clones, with around 86% found just once. Input material: peripheral blood. The receptors were sampled from a woman younger than 45 who had recovered from COVID-19. CDR3s include the opening cysteine and the closing phenylalanine or tryptophan. Each record gives: D gene, V gene, clone size, J gene, CDR3 protein, CDR3 DNA. A D gene is named only where the DNA matches it firmly. Clone size is shown for a subset of rows, as once, few, many or a class of expanded clone.

TRBD1	TRBV18	-	TRBJ2-6	CASSPQSRDRAGANVLTF	TGTGCCAGCTCACCACAGTCCCGGGACAGGGCCGGGGCCAACGTCCTGACTTTC
-	TRBV21-1	-	TRBJ2-6	CASSPQGEESSGANVLTF	TGTGCCAGCAGCCCACAGGGTGAGGAAAGCTCTGGGGCCAACGTCCTGACTTTC
TRBD2	TRBV27	-	TRBJ2-3	CASSLFGEGYVTQYF	TGTGCCAGCAGTTTATTTGGGGAGGGTTATGTTACGCAGTATTTT
-	TRBV9	-	TRBJ1-2	CASSGREGRYGYTF	TGTGCCAGCAGCGGGCGGGAGGGCCGCTATGGCTACACCTTC
TRBD2	TRBV5-6	-	TRBJ2-7	CASSLTPGLAVSEQYF	TGTGCCAGCAGCTTGACCCCAGGACTAGCCGTAAGCGAGCAGTACTTC
-	TRBV19	-	TRBJ2-1	CASSIGYNEQFF	TGTGCCAGTAGTATCGGGTACAATGAGCAGTTCTTC
-	TRBV19	many	TRBJ2-1	CASRSRVRGAVNEQFF	TGTGCCAGTAGATCCAGGGTCCGGGGGGCAGTAAATGAGCAGTTCTTC
-	TRBV2	-	TRBJ2-2	CASSDVAGTGELFF	TGTGCCAGCAGTGATGTTGCGGGCACCGGGGAGCTGTTTTTT
-	TRBV6-2/TRBV6-3	-	TRBJ1-5	CASSYAAGAVNQPQHF	TGTGCCAGCAGTTACGCGGCAGGGGCCGTCAATCAGCCCCAGCATTTT
TRBD1	TRBV5-8	once	TRBJ2-7	CASRMTGIVYEQYF	TGTGCCAGCCGTATGACAGGGATAGTGTACGAGCAGTACTTC
TRBD2	TRBV6-1	once	TRBJ2-1	CASSEGVWAGGYNEQFF	TGTGCCAGCAGTGAAGGGGTATGGGCGGGGGGCTACAATGAGCAGTTCTTC
TRBD1	TRBV5-1	-	TRBJ2-5	CASSPGTGSETQYF	TGCGCCAGCAGCCCCGGGACAGGATCAGAGACCCAGTACTTC
-	TRBV6-5	-	TRBJ2-3	CASSYYPGEPDTQYF	TGTGCCAGCAGTTACTACCCGGGAGAACCAGATACGCAGTATTTT
-	TRBV2	-	TRBJ2-3	CASSEKRANTDTQYF	TGTGCCAGCAGTGAAAAGAGGGCCAACACAGATACGCAGTATTTT
-	TRBV5-4	-	TRBJ1-6	CASSLGWQINSPLHF	TGTGCCAGCAGCTTGGGTTGGCAGATTAATTCACCCCTCCACTTT
TRBD1	TRBV5-4	-	TRBJ1-2	CASSLGGQGHYGYTF	TGTGCCAGCAGCTTGGGGGGACAGGGGCACTATGGCTACACCTTC
-	TRBV7-9	-	TRBJ1-1	CASSYGGANTEAFF	TGTGCCAGCAGCTATGGCGGGGCGAACACTGAAGCTTTCTTT
-	TRBV19	once	TRBJ2-3	CASSIWGPRSTDTQYF	TGTGCCAGTAGTATATGGGGGCCCCGATCCACAGATACGCAGTATTTT